Listed here are 11 T cell receptor beta chains from one sample, sequenced in a study of identical twins. TCRdb reanalysed the 5' RACE reads using MiXCR and keeps one entry per CDR3 protein. The sample contains roughly 1,500,000 distinct CDR3 sequences, less than 35% of which appear only once. The specimen sequenced was cord blood. Source of these receptors: a newborn girl in good health.

The sample holds a few counts of this clonotype. This chain joins TRBV28 and TRBJ1-4; D may be TRBD1 (6 bases). The V end lost 5 bases, the J end lost 14 bases, and 21 bases lay between the germline ends. The CDR3 is made up of 14 amino acids. CDR1 is MDHEN, CDR2 SYDVKM, per germline. In DNA, the CDR3 is TGTGCCAGCAGTCTCTGGACAGAAAATCATGTGCTGTTTTTT. Translating it yields CASSLWTENHVLFF.

This rearrangement joins TRBV12-3 or TRBV12-4 to TRBJ2-7; weak D call: TRBD1 (6 bases). V lost 6 bases, J lost 1 base, and 16 bases lay in between. CDR3 size: 15 residues. The CDR3 sequence is CASSPYPTGSYEQYF. The CDR3 coding sequence is TGTGCCAGCAGCCCCTACCCCACAGGGTCCTACGAGCAGTACTTC.

This chain uses TRBV10-2 with TRBJ2-3; 9 bases map to TRBD2. The V gene's germline CDR1 is WSHSY and CDR2 SAAADI. Trimming at V came to 4 bases and at J to 3 bases, leaving 5 bases not matched to a gene. The CDR3 is 15 residues long. The CDR3 spells CASSGIAGATDTQYF. In nucleotides, the CDR3 is TGCGCCAGCAGTGGGATAGCGGGGGCTACAGATACGCAGTATTTT.

In its sample, this clonotype was seen a few times. The chain has TRBV7-9 and TRBJ2-1; 12 bases align to TRBD1. Germline CDR1 SEHNR, CDR2 FQNEAQ (reference sequence). The V gene end was trimmed by 4 bases and the J gene end by 8 bases; junction bases not matched to a gene: 15. The CDR3 is 18 residues long. The CDR3 DNA reads as TGTGCCAGCAGCTCCGGGACAGGGGGCGCTTTAGTCCTTGATGAGCAGTTCTTC. Its protein is CASSSGTGGALVLDEQFF.

J is TRBJ2-1 and V is TRBV7-9, with 10 nucleotides matching TRBD2. V shed 0 bases, J shed 5 bases, and the junction held 7 bases outside the gene matches. Germline assignment: CDR1 SEHNR and CDR2 FQNEAQ (reference sequence). CDR3 size: 17 residues. The chain's CDR3 is CASSLARGLAGDNEQFF. CDR3 DNA: TGTGCCAGCAGCTTAGCGCGGGGGCTAGCGGGAGACAATGAGCAGTTCTTC.

This chain links TRBV7-2 with TRBJ1-5, with D possibly TRBD1 on 6 matching bases. Looked up from germline, CDR1 is SGHTA and CDR2 is FQGNSA. The CDR3 is 18 amino acids. Trimming pared 1 base from V and 6 bases from J, leaving 22 bases between. CDR3 region: CASSLVPYAGARIQPQHF. The CDR3 bases are TGTGCCAGCAGCTTAGTGCCCTATGCGGGGGCCCGAATTCAGCCCCAGCATTTT.

This chain connects TRBV20-1 to TRBJ1-6; D remains unclear. Looked up from germline, CDR1 is DFQATT and CDR2 is SNEGSKA (reference sequence). The CDR3 sequence is 16 residues long. The germline V and J ends were trimmed by 1 base and 0 bases, with 10 bases remaining between them. The CDR3 loop is CSARGAGGSYNSPLHF. As DNA, the CDR3 is TGCAGTGCTAGAGGGGCAGGCGGCTCCTATAATTCACCCCTCCACTTT.

This clonotype was found a few times. This sequence joins TRBV10-3 and TRBJ1-2, with TRBD1 matching 7 bases. The CDR3 sequence is 12 residues long. Looked up from germline, CDR1 is ENHRY and CDR2 is SYGVKD. With 8 bases clipped from V and 8 bases from J, the junction kept 8 bases outside the gene matches. In DNA, the CDR3 is TGTGCCATCCGGGGAGGGGGCGCGGGCTACACCTTC. Encoded protein: CAIRGGGAGYTF.

Comment on this clonotype: This may arise from a read error, as a much more abundant clone is one base away. The J gene is TRBJ1-2, the V gene TRBV7-9; D is uncertain. The CDR3 loop spans 12 amino acids. V lost 4 bases to trimming and J lost 5 bases, with 8 bases between them. The germline V gene has CDR1 SEHNR and CDR2 FQNEAQ (reference sequence). CDR3: CASSSTLYGYTF. DNA of the CDR3: TGTGCCAGCAGCTCGACACTTTATGGCTACACCTTC.

This clonotype was counted between two and nine times. This chain connects TRBV5-4 to TRBJ2-1, with TRBD2 matching over 8 bases. Germline V CDR1 and CDR2: SGHNT, YYREEE (reference sequence). The length of the CDR3 is 13 residues. V lost 4 bases to trimming and J lost 9 bases; unmatched junction nucleotides: 6. This chain's CDR3 is CASSPGGLREQFF. The DNA for the CDR3 is TGTGCCAGCAGCCCGGGGGGGCTTCGTGAGCAGTTCTTC.

The rearrangement joins TRBV10-3 to TRBJ1-2; D is undetermined. Trimming removed 4 bases at V and 5 bases at J, with 14 bases between. Germline CDR1 ENHRY, CDR2 SYGVKD. The CDR3 spans 14 residues. CDR3 nucleotides: TGTGCCATCAGTGTTGAGAAGGAGGAATATGGCTACACCTTC. It translates to CAISVEKEEYGYTF.